The 20 T cell receptor beta chains presented below share a single source sample, sequenced in a study of cytomegalovirus exposure and HLA in healthy donors. Both 60 Vbeta primers and 13 Jbeta primers went into the PCR. Clones were sequenced by immunoSEQ multiplex PCR, and TCRdb holds only the in-frame ones, with some missing. This sample has about 200,000 clones, with around 82% found just once. The sample consisted of PBMCs. Receptor source: a woman in her twenties or thirties in good health and CMV-seronegative.

In the case of this clone: One end of the junction fails to match germline, which may point to a read error. The CDR3 DNA reads as TGTGCCAGCAGTTGGAACAGGGACAGGGACGGCTACCCCTTC. Translation gives CASSWNRDRDGYPF. The chain employs TRBV6-5 and TRBJ1-2; TRBD1 agrees at 9 bases. Germline V gene lookup returns CDR1 MNHEY and CDR2 SVGAGI. The CDR3 contains 14 residues.

The rearrangement links TRBV29-1 to TRBJ1-2, with D possibly TRBD1 on 6 matching bases. The V end lost 0 bases, the J end lost 4 bases, and 18 bases lay between the germline ends. Germline V gene sequence: CDR1 SQVTM, CDR2 ANQGSEA. The CDR3 has 16 residues. The CDR3 region is CSVEDWTAPEFYGYTF. The CDR3 DNA sequence: TGCAGCGTTGAAGACTGGACAGCACCAGAGTTCTATGGCTACACCTTC.

The chain joins TRBV5-6 to TRBJ2-7; 7 bases match TRBD2. The V and J ends lost 2 bases and 3 bases, in that order; junction bases with no gene match: 14. The CDR3 is 17 amino acids. CDR1 is SGHDT and CDR2 is YYEEEE in the germline V gene. The CDR3 sequence: CASSFGGWWEASYEQYF. CDR3 sequence (DNA): TGTGCCAGCAGCTTCGGGGGGTGGTGGGAAGCGAGCTACGAGCAGTACTTC.

J is TRBJ1-2 and V is TRBV9, with D uncertain. V gave up 4 bases and J gave up 8 bases, with 18 bases separating them. Germline V gives CDR1 SGDLS, CDR2 YYNGEE. The CDR3 has 14 amino acids. The CDR3 loop is CASSPLVEGWGYTF. CDR3 DNA: TGTGCCAGCAGCCCTCTAGTAGAGGGTTGGGGCTACACCTTC.

The chain is built from TRBV4-1 and TRBJ2-5, with 8 bases fitting TRBD1. The CDR3 runs to 18 residues. Germline trimming cut 4 bases from V and 3 bases from J; bases unmatched to any gene: 16. Germline assignment: CDR1 MGHRA and CDR2 YSYEKL. CDR3 sequence: CASSPGQGVASGKETQYF. CDR3 in DNA: TGCGCCAGCAGCCCCGGACAGGGTGTTGCGTCTGGGAAAGAGACCCAGTACTTC.

The sample holds a few counts of this clone. The chain uses TRBV9 and TRBJ1-4; D perhaps matches TRBD1 (5 bases). CDR1 SGDLS and CDR2 YYNGEE come from the germline V gene. Deletions cut 0 bases from V and 6 bases from J, with 15 bases between. This CDR3 is 16 amino acids long. The CDR3 sequence is CASSVGFGGLDEKLFF. The CDR3, as DNA: TGTGCCAGCAGCGTAGGGTTCGGGGGTTTGGATGAAAAACTGTTTTTT.

V and J are TRBV18 and TRBJ2-7, with 8 bases aligning to TRBD1. The CDR3 spans 14 residues. Germline-derived CDR1 and CDR2 are KGHSH and LQKENI. Trimming cost V 6 bases and J 3 bases; bases outside gene matches: 7. CDR3 region: CASSLGQGYYEQYF. The CDR3 DNA is TGTGCCAGCTCGCTAGGACAGGGTTACTACGAGCAGTACTTC.

CDR3 sequence reads: CASTGRVQEQFF. The CDR3 DNA reads TGTGCCAGTACCGGCAGGGTGCAAGAGCAGTTCTTC. The chain has TRBV19 and TRBJ2-1; possibly TRBD1 for D (5 bases). Deletions cut 7 bases from V and 10 bases from J, with 14 bases between. This CDR3 region has 12 residues. Germline lookup yields CDR1 LNHDA and CDR2 SQIVND (reference sequence).

This clone appeared a single time. The chain uses TRBV6-6 and TRBJ1-4, with D tentatively TRBD1 (5 bases). CDR1 is MNHNY and CDR2 is SVGAGI in the germline V gene (reference sequence). CDR3 size: 15 residues. Trimming shortened V by 2 bases and J by 5 bases, and 12 bases separated the two germline ends. The CDR3 loop is CASSYAETENEKLFF. CDR3 coding DNA: TGTGCCAGCAGTTACGCCGAGACAGAGAATGAAAAACTGTTTTTT.

The rearrangement joins TRBV27 to TRBJ2-2; maybe TRBD1 (5 bases). Trimming stripped 0 bases from V and 0 bases from J, with 8 bases between. The CDR3 runs to 16 residues. CDR1 is MNHEY and CDR2 is SMNVEV in the germline V gene (reference sequence). The CDR3: CASSLSIGANTGELFF. The DNA of the CDR3 is TGTGCCAGCAGTTTATCGATAGGGGCGAACACCGGGGAGCTGTTTTTT.

The V and J genes are TRBV27 and TRBJ2-5, with 9 nucleotides matching TRBD2. Germline CDR1 reads MNHEY; CDR2 reads SMNVEV (reference sequence). There are 15 residues in the CDR3. J gave up 5 bases and V 2 bases, and 6 bases lay outside the gene matches. CDR3 protein: CASSLGWAGGETQYF. DNA for the CDR3: TGTGCCAGCAGTTTAGGGTGGGCGGGAGGGGAGACCCAGTACTTC.

The V call is TRBV18, the J call TRBJ1-2; tentatively, D is TRBD1 (6 bases). The V and J ends lost 4 bases and 2 bases respectively, with 14 bases between them. Germline loops: CDR1 KGHSH, CDR2 LQKENI. The CDR3 is made up of 15 amino acids. As DNA, the CDR3 is TGTGCCAGCTCACAGGCCTCAGGGGACAACTATGGCTACACCTTC. It specifies CASSQASGDNYGYTF.

J is TRBJ2-7 and V is TRBV27; TRBD1 matches 9 bases. Germline loops: CDR1 MNHEY, CDR2 SMNVEV (reference sequence). This CDR3 comprises 14 residues. With 5 bases clipped from V and 2 bases from J, the junction kept 4 bases outside the gene matches. CDR3: CASSKGTGTYEQYF. CDR3 nucleotide sequence: TGTGCCAGCAGTAAGGGGACAGGGACCTACGAGCAGTACTTC.

The gene calls are TRBV5-1 and TRBJ1-1; D gene ambiguous. CDR1 and CDR2 (germline): SGHRS, YFSETQ. The CDR3 has 12 amino acids. V shed 0 bases and J shed 5 bases, with 5 bases lying between them. CDR3 loop: CASSLGPTEAFF. CDR3 bases: TGCGCCAGCAGCTTGGGGCCAACTGAAGCTTTCTTT.

The chain uses TRBV18 and TRBJ1-2; D gene uncertain. CDR3 size: 16 residues. CDR1 and CDR2 (germline): KGHSH, LQKENI. V was pared by 6 bases and J by 0 bases, with 17 bases between. CDR3 region: CASSPTSGDSNYGYTF. The CDR3 DNA follows: TGTGCCAGCTCGCCCACCTCCGGGGATTCTAACTATGGCTACACCTTC. Full variable domain (remainder filled in from reference TRBV18 and TRBJ1-2): NAGVMQNPRHLVRRRGQEARLRCSPMKGHSHVYWYRQLPEEGLKFMVYLQKENIIDESGMPKERFSAEFPKEGPSILRIQQVVRGDSAAYFCASSPTSGDSNYGYTFGSGTRLTVV.

This chain links TRBV5-7 with TRBJ1-4, with a weak D call TRBD1 (6 bases). TRBV5-7 is an ORF, with its function uncertain. CDR3 length: 15 residues. V lost 3 bases and J 4 bases, leaving 13 bases between the germline ends. CDR3 region: CASSWQGTFNEKLFF. The CDR3 nucleotides are TGTGCCAGCAGCTGGCAGGGGACCTTTAATGAAAAACTGTTTTTT.

A remark on this clone: The junction shows a germline mismatch at one end, possibly a read error. The chain is built from TRBV7-9 and TRBJ2-2, with 10 positions matching TRBD2. The CDR3 spans 17 residues. CDR1 and CDR2 from the germline V gene are SEHNR and FQNEAQ (reference sequence). The CDR3 sequence: CSSSFIAGGPNTGELFF. In DNA, the CDR3 is TGTTCCAGCAGCTTCATAGCGGGGGGCCCGAACACCGGGGAGCTGTTTTTT. Based on the CDR3 plus reference TRBV7-9 and TRBJ2-2, the full variable domain is DTGVSQNPRHKITKRGQNVTFRCDPISEHNRLYWYRQTLGQGPEFLTYFQNEAQLEKSRLLSDRFSAERPKGSFSTLEIQRTEQGDSAMYLCSSSFIAGGPNTGELFFGEGSRLTVL.

The chain couples TRBV5-7 to TRBJ2-7, with 7 positions matching TRBD2. TRBV5-7 is sorted into the ORF group, with uncertain function. V dropped 1 base and J dropped 1; count of bases not matched to a gene: 8. CDR3 length equals 16 residues. The DNA of the CDR3 is TGTGCCAGCAGCTTGTGGGGGTCTAGCGGATCCTACGAGCAGTACTTC. This encodes CASSLWGSSGSYEQYF.

The chain employs TRBV28 and TRBJ2-3; 11 bases align to TRBD2. Per germline, CDR1 MDHEN and CDR2 SYDVKM. The CDR3 has 15 amino acids. The J segment lost 3 bases and the V segment lost 5 bases, leaving 4 bases of the junction unmatched. The CDR3 region is CASSQTSGTTDTQYF. The CDR3 DNA reads TGTGCCAGCAGTCAGACTAGCGGGACGACAGATACGCAGTATTTT.

This chain links TRBV4-1 with TRBJ1-2; D is unresolved. CDR1 and CDR2 (germline): MGHRA, YSYEKL. V was pared by 3 bases and J by 0 bases, with 14 bases between. The CDR3 spans 16 residues. CDR3 nucleotide sequence: TGCGCCAGCAGCCAGAGACACCTCAGAACTAACTATGGCTACACCTTC. Translation: CASSQRHLRTNYGYTF.